This T cell receptor (beta chain) was sequenced for a study of regulatory T cells in long-lasting Graves disease. Whole-study results and caveats: TCR diversity was lower in persistent Graves' patients (versus newly diagnosed ones).

This clonotype has a count of ten or more. Its matching antigen is unknown. The CDR3 has 15 amino acids. V shed 6 bases and J shed 5 bases, with 20 bases lying between them. For TCR beta, libraries came from iRepertoire HTBI primers and Arm-PCR of CDR3 regions. TCRdb re-analysed the multiplex PCR reads in MiXCR, keeping a single row per CDR3 protein. The table shows 200,000 to 250,000 distinct CDR3 sequences, with less than 20% occurring only once. Time point indicated: newly diagnosed GD, antithyroid drugs for less than 3 months. Extracted RNA from PBMCs served as the source of the TCR library. The sample also formed part of further work on T cells in Graves' hyperthyroidism and ophthalmopathy.

Here the sequenced sample was peripheral blood mononuclear cells (PBMCs), taken at new diagnosis, from a patient treated with antithyroid drugs. This chain uses TRBV12-3 or TRBV12-4 with TRBJ2-7; maybe TRBD1 (6 bases). The sequence derives from a woman aged 30 to 39 with Graves disease. Here the CDR3 DNA reads TGTGCCAGCAGCTTCACTAGACAGGCCTTCCACGAGCAGTACTTC. Amino acids: CASSFTRQAFHEQYF.